One T cell receptor (beta chain) is described in this entry. Its antigen is still unknown. This entry is derived from a study of beta chain features in type 1 diabetes. Via the markers CD45RO/CCR7/CD25/CD127/CD95/CD27, stem cell-like memory, regulatory, central memory and naive CD4+ cells were sorted. The isolated RNA, all of it, was reverse transcribed, so expressed TCRB transcripts were what got sequenced. Assay used: immunoSEQ multiplex PCR; TCRdb lists only in-frame clones, some missing. The sample lists about 360,000 clones; about 12% were seen once. Germline V lookup: CDR1 GTSNPN, CDR2 SVGIG (reference sequence). The length of the CDR3 is 14 residues. Trimming cost V 4 bases and J 7 bases; bases outside gene matches: 9. The study, taken as a whole, reports: Naive, central memory and Treg TCRB repertoires seemed to resemble each other more closely in patients than they did in healthy donors.

The receptor was isolated from a man aged 18 to 29 in good health. Sequenced input: naive CD4+ T cells from blood. The chain recombines TRBV30 with TRBJ1-4; 7 bases line up with TRBD1. The CDR3 region is CAWKKGAQVEKLFF. The CDR3 nucleotides read TGTGCCTGGAAAAAGGGGGCCCAGGTTGAAAAACTGTTTTTT.